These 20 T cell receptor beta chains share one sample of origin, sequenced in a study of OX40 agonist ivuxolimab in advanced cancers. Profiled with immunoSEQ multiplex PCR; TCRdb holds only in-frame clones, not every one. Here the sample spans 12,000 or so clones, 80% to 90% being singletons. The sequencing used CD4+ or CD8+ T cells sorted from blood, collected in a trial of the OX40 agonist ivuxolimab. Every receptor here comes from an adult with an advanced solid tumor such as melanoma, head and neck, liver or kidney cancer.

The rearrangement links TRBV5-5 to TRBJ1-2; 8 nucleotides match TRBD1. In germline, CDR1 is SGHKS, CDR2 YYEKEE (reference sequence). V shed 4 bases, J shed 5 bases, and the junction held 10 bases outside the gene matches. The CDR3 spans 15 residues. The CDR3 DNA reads TGTGCCAGCAGCGCTGGACAGGGCTCATCTTATGGCTACACCTTC. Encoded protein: CASSAGQGSSYGYTF. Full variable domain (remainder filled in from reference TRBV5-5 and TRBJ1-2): DAGVTQSPTHLIKTRGQQVTLRCSPISGHKSVSWYQQVLGQGPQFIFQYYEKEERGRGNFPDRFSARQFPNYSSELNVNALLLGDSALYLCASSAGQGSSYGYTFGSGTRLTVV.

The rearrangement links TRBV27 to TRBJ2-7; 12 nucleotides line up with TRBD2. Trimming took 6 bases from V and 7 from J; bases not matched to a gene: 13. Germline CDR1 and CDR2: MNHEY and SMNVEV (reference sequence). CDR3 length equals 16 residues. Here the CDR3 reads CASSSPLAGGPGEQYF. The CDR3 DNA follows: TGTGCCAGCAGCTCTCCCCTAGCGGGAGGGCCGGGTGAGCAGTACTTC.

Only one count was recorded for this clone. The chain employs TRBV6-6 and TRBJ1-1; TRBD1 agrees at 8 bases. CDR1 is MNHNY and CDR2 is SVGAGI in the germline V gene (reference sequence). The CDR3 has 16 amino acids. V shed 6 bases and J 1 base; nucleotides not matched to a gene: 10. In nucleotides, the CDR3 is TGTGCCAGCAGGTTTTTTTCAGGACAGGGGAACACTGAAGCTTTCTTT. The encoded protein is CASRFFSGQGNTEAFF.

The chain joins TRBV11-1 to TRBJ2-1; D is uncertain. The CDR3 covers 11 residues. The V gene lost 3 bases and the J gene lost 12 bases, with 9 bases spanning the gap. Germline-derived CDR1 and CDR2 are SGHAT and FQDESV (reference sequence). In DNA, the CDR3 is TGTGCCAGCAGCTTCGAAGGCTCGCAGTTCTTC. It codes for CASSFEGSQFF.

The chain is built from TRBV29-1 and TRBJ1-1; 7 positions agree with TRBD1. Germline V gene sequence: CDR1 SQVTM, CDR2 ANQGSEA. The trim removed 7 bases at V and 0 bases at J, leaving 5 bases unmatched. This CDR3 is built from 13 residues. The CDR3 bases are TGCAGCGGGGCCGGGACAGTGAACACTGAAGCTTTCTTT. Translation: CSGAGTVNTEAFF.

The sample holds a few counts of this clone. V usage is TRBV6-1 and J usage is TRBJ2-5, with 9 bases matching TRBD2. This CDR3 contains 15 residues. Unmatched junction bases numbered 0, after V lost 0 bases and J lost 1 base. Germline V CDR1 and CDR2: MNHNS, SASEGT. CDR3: CASSEAAGGQETQYF. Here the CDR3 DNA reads TGTGCCAGCAGTGAAGCAGCGGGAGGCCAAGAGACCCAGTACTTC.

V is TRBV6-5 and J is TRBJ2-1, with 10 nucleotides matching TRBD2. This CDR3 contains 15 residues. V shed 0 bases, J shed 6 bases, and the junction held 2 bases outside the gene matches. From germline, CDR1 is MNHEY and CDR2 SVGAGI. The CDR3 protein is CASSYSASGSNEQFF. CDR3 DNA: TGTGCCAGCAGTTACTCGGCTAGCGGGAGCAATGAGCAGTTCTTC.

The CDR3 spells CASRGTEGAGGYEQYF. The CDR3 nucleotides read TGCGCCAGCAGAGGGACCGAGGGAGCGGGAGGGTACGAGCAGTACTTC. J is TRBJ2-7 and V is TRBV5-1, with 10 bases matching TRBD2. V lost 5 bases, J lost 4 bases, and 12 bases stayed unmatched. Germline CDR1 and CDR2: SGHRS and YFSETQ. This CDR3 region has 16 residues.

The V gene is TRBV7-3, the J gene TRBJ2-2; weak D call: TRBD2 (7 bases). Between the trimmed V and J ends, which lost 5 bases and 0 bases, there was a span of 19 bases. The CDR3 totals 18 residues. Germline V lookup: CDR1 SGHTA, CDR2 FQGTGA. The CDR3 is CASSQIGGPPTNTGELFF. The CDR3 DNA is TGTGCCAGCAGCCAAATCGGGGGGCCACCTACGAACACCGGGGAGCTGTTTTTT.

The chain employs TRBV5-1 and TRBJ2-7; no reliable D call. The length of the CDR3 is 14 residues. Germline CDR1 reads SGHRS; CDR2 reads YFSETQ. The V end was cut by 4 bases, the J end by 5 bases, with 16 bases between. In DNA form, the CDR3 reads TGCGCCAGCAGCCGGTACATAGGTACGGACGAGCAGTACTTC. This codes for CASSRYIGTDEQYF.

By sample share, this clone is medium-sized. CDR3 amino acids: CASSSKANYGYTF. CDR3 bases: TGTGCCAGTTCTTCAAAGGCTAACTATGGCTACACCTTC. The chain recombines TRBV7-9 with TRBJ1-2; D uncertain. The CDR3 has 13 amino acids. V was trimmed by 9 bases and J by 0 bases, leaving 11 bases between them. Germline V gene sequence: CDR1 SEHNR, CDR2 FQNEAQ (reference sequence).

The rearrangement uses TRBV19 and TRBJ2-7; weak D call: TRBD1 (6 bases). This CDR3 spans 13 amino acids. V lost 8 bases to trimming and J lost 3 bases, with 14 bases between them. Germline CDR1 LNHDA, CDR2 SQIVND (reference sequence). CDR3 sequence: CASSAGDIYEQYF. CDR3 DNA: TGTGCCAGTTCAGCAGGGGACATCTACGAGCAGTACTTC.

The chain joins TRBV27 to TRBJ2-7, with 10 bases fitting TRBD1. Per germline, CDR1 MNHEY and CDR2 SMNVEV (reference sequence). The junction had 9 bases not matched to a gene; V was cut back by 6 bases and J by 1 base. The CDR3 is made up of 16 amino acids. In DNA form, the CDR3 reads TGTGCCAGCAGCCTCCTGGGGGACAGGGGTTCCTACGAGCAGTACTTC. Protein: CASSLLGDRGSYEQYF.

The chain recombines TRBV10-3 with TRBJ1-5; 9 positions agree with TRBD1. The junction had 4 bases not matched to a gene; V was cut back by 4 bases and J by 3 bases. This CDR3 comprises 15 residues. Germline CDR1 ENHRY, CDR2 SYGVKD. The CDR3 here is CAISVWTGDNQPQHF. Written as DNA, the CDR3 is TGTGCCATCAGTGTATGGACAGGGGACAATCAGCCCCAGCATTTT.

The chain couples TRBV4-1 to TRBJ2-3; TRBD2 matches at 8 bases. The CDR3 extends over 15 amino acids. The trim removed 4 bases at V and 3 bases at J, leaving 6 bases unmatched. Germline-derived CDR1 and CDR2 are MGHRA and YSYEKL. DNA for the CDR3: TGCGCCAGCAGCCTTAGCGGGGCAGGAACAGATACGCAGTATTTT. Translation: CASSLSGAGTDTQYF.

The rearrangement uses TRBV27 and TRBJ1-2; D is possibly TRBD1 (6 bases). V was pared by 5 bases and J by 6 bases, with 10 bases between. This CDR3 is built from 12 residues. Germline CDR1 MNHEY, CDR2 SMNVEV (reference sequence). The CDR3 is CASSPTGHGYTF. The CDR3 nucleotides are TGTGCCAGCAGTCCTACAGGGCATGGCTACACCTTC.

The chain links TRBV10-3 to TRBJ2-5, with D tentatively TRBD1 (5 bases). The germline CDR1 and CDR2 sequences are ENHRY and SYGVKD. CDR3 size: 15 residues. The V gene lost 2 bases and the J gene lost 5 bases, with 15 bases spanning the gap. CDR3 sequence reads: CAISEASRAGETQYF. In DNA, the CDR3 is TGTGCCATCAGTGAGGCGAGCAGGGCCGGGGAGACCCAGTACTTC.

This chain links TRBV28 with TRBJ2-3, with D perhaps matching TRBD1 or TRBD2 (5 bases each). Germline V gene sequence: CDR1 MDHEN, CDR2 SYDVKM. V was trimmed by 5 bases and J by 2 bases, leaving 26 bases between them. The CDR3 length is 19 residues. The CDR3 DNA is TGTGCCAGCAGTCATTATGTTGGGGTTGGGGGAAGGACCACAGATACGCAGTATTTT. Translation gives CASSHYVGVGGRTTDTQYF.

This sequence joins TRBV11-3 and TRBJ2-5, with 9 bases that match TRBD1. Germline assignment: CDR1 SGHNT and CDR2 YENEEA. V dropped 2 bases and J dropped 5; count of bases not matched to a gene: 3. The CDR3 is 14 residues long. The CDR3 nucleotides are TGTGCCAGCAGCTTAACAGGGGGCGGGGAGACCCAGTACTTC. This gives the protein CASSLTGGGETQYF.

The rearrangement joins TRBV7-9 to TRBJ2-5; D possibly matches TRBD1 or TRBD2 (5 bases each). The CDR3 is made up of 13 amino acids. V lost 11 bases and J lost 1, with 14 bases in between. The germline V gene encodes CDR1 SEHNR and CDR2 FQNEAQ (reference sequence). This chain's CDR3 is CAGRGRSQETQYF. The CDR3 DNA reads TGTGCCGGCCGGGGACGAAGCCAAGAGACCCAGTACTTC.